Presented here are 17 T cell receptor beta chains from one specimen sequenced in a study of T cell changes during pregnancy in multiple sclerosis. TCRdb keeps only in-frame clones here, not all; method: immunoSEQ multiplex PCR. The table includes about 79,000 clones, 80% to 95% detected once. The sequenced sample was peripheral blood, obtained in the second trimester of pregnancy. The receptors were gathered from a female donor in good health, enrolled as a control in a pregnancy study.

The chain employs TRBV11-3 and TRBJ2-2; D call uncertain. The CDR3 is made up of 15 amino acids. V was clipped by 1 base and J by 6 bases, with 12 bases between them. Germline assignment: CDR1 SGHNT and CDR2 YENEEA. In DNA form, the CDR3 reads TGTGCCAGCAGCTTAGGGTCGAGAGTAGCCGGGGAGCTGTTTTTT. Its translation is CASSLGSRVAGELFF.

The chain carries TRBV18 and TRBJ1-1, with D maybe TRBD1 (5 bases). CDR1 KGHSH and CDR2 LQKENI come from the germline V gene. The V end lost 4 bases, the J end lost 1 base, and 7 bases lay between the germline ends. The CDR3 is made up of 13 amino acids. This CDR3 is CASSRGQNTEAFF. The CDR3 region has the DNA TGTGCCAGCTCACGGGGCCAGAACACTGAAGCTTTCTTT.

Only a few counts were recorded for this clone. The chain links TRBV5-4 to TRBJ1-6; D is unclear. V was cut by 0 bases and J by 9 bases, with 7 bases left in between. The CDR3 has 13 amino acids. Germline CDR1 SGHNT, CDR2 YYREEE (reference sequence). The CDR3 spells CASSLEGGSPLHF. CDR3 DNA sequence: TGTGCCAGCAGCTTGGAGGGAGGTTCACCCCTCCACTTT.

This sequence joins TRBV6-5 and TRBJ1-2, with a tentative D call TRBD1 (6 bases). The germline V gene encodes CDR1 MNHEY and CDR2 SVGAGI. The CDR3 is made up of 13 amino acids. V dropped 0 bases and J dropped 4 bases, with 6 bases sitting between them. DNA of the CDR3: TGTGCCAGCAGTTACTCAGGGGGCTATGGCTACACCTTC. Translation: CASSYSGGYGYTF.

J is TRBJ1-4 and V is TRBV18; D possibly corresponds to TRBD1 (5 bases). Germline V lookup: CDR1 KGHSH, CDR2 LQKENI. Trimming removed 3 bases from V and 6 bases from J, with 14 bases in between. There are 15 residues in the CDR3. CDR3 residues: CASSPRGDVDEKLFF. The CDR3, as DNA: TGTGCCAGCTCACCTCGGGGGGACGTGGATGAAAAACTGTTTTTT.

The chain employs TRBV5-4 and TRBJ1-1; D might be TRBD1 (5 bases). CDR3 length: 13 residues. Germline CDR1 reads SGHNT; CDR2 reads YYREEE (reference sequence). Trimming took off 0 bases at V and 7 bases at J, with 10 bases between the two ends. Here the CDR3 reads CASSLAGGDEAFF. CDR3 DNA sequence: TGTGCCAGCAGCTTGGCGGGGGGGGATGAAGCTTTCTTT.

The chain employs TRBV10-3 and TRBJ2-3; 12 bases map to TRBD2. The V and J ends lost 0 bases and 3 bases, in that order; junction bases with no gene match: 1. Germline V gives CDR1 ENHRY, CDR2 SYGVKD. The CDR3 spans 16 residues. For the CDR3, the DNA is TGTGCCATCAGTGAGTCGCTAGCGGGGGGGACAGATACGCAGTATTTT. Translated, it gives CAISESLAGGTDTQYF.

The gene calls are TRBV9 and TRBJ1-1; the D gene is possibly TRBD1 (6 bases). CDR3 length: 17 residues. The ends were cut back, 0 bases at V and 3 bases at J, with 18 bases in the middle. CDR1 is SGDLS, CDR2 YYNGEE, per germline. The CDR3 spells CASSVEGGGRGDTEAFF. Written as DNA, the CDR3 is TGTGCCAGCAGCGTAGAGGGGGGGGGCCGAGGGGACACTGAAGCTTTCTTT.

The rearrangement uses TRBV7-9 and TRBJ1-3, with no clear D. The CDR3 sequence is 15 residues long. From germline, CDR1 is SEHNR and CDR2 FQNEAQ (reference sequence). Trimming left V 7 bases short and J 10 bases short, with 23 bases between. CDR3 loop: CASISGETMAGTIYF. CDR3 coding DNA: TGTGCCAGCATCTCCGGGGAGACAATGGCAGGAACCATATATTTT.

The chain uses TRBV7-3 and TRBJ1-6; D is unresolved. Between the trimmed V and J ends, which lost 3 bases and 5 bases, there was a span of 11 bases. CDR3 length equals 15 residues. Germline V gene lookup returns CDR1 SGHTA and CDR2 FQGTGA. CDR3 residues: CASSLGSRDNSPLHF. The CDR3 nucleotides are TGTGCCAGCAGCTTGGGCAGTCGAGATAATTCACCCCTCCACTTT.

The chain carries TRBV19 and TRBJ1-1, with D uncertain. Germline CDR1 LNHDA, CDR2 SQIVND (reference sequence). V gave up 3 bases and J gave up 2 bases, with 22 bases separating them. This CDR3 is built from 18 residues. This CDR3 is CASSIGGRRNLLNTEAFF. Written as DNA, the CDR3 is TGTGCCAGTAGTATCGGAGGTCGTCGGAACTTACTCAACACTGAAGCTTTCTTT.

The chain is built from TRBV5-6 and TRBJ1-1; D uncertain. V lost 6 bases, J lost 1 base, and 16 bases lay in between. The germline V gene has CDR1 SGHDT and CDR2 YYEEEE. There are 15 residues in the CDR3. CDR3 DNA sequence: TGTGCCAGCACCTTTTTATCCGAAGCGAACACTGAAGCTTTCTTT. Its translation: CASTFLSEANTEAFF.

This clone is a singleton in its sample. This rearrangement joins TRBV7-8 to TRBJ1-1, with 7 bases fitting TRBD1. CDR3 size: 13 residues. V dropped 4 bases and J dropped 6; count of bases not matched to a gene: 5. Looked up from germline, CDR1 is SGHVS and CDR2 is FQNEAQ. CDR3 bases: TGTGCCAGCAGCTCCCACAGGGGCCCTGAAGCTTTCTTT. It specifies CASSSHRGPEAFF.

The V call is TRBV11-3, the J call TRBJ1-2; TRBD1 might be the D (6 bases). Per germline, CDR1 SGHNT and CDR2 YENEEA. V dropped 0 bases and J dropped 14 bases, with 13 bases sitting between them. CDR3 length equals 12 residues. The CDR3 DNA sequence: TGTGCCAGCAGCTTAGATAGGACAGCCCTAACCTTC. Translating it yields CASSLDRTALTF.

The chain recombines TRBV5-4 with TRBJ1-1; possible D gene TRBD1, 5 bases. Germline V CDR1 and CDR2: SGHNT, YYREEE (reference sequence). The germline V and J ends were trimmed by 0 bases and 1 base, with 7 bases remaining between them. This CDR3 is 14 amino acids long. CDR3 nucleotide sequence: TGTGCCAGCAGCTTGGCTACAGGGAACACTGAAGCTTTCTTT. Its translation: CASSLATGNTEAFF.

V and J are TRBV7-2 and TRBJ2-7; 9 bases match TRBD1. V lost 5 bases and J lost 4; bases outside the gene matches: 6. The CDR3 is 14 residues long. Germline V gene data show CDR1 as SGHTA and CDR2 as FQGNSA. DNA for the CDR3: TGTGCCAGCAGCCTGGGGGACAGGGAATACGAGCAGTACTTC. Amino acids: CASSLGDREYEQYF.

The gene calls are TRBV7-2 and TRBJ1-1; D perhaps matches TRBD1 (5 bases). Between the trimmed V and J ends, which lost 3 bases and 1 base, there was a span of 15 bases. CDR3 length equals 16 residues. In germline, CDR1 is SGHTA, CDR2 FQGNSA. As DNA, the CDR3 is TGTGCCAGCAGCTTTCCCCCTCGACAGACGAACACTGAAGCTTTCTTT. Translating gives CASSFPPRQTNTEAFF.